This T cell receptor beta chain stems from a study of T cell responses to AZD1222 COVID-19 vaccine. On the study more broadly: Second-dose recipients at about 4 or about 12 weeks were treated as one pooled group. Overall study findings and caveats: Only 5 or 6 individuals given AZD1222 were seropositive at baseline. With two AZD1222 doses given, Spike-specific TCR breadth and depth both rose. Dominant CD4 TCR responses targeted spike regions 160-218 and 743-854.

Note on this clone: Its specificity is unknown.

TCRdb's copy holds only in-frame clones and misses some; the assay was immunoSEQ multiplex PCR. The sample lists 100,000 or so clones, about 88% occurring once. Between the trimmed V and J ends, which lost 7 bases and 5 bases, there was a span of 14 bases. The CDR3 consists of 13 residues. The sample consisted of peripheral blood, taken on day 0 of AZD1222 vaccination. The rearrangement uses TRBV12-3 or TRBV12-4 and TRBJ1-2; D not certain. This TCR derives from an adult in good health. Written as DNA, the CDR3 is TGTGCCAGCACGCGTGAGACTGATTATGGCTACACCTTC. This sequence encodes CASTRETDYGYTF.